Listed below are T cell receptor beta chains from one sample, sequenced in a study of blood T cell repertoires in COVID-19. The method was immunoSEQ multiplex PCR; TCRdb's version includes in-frame clones alone and lacks a portion of them. The sample has roughly 340,000 clones, around 90% seen once. Sequencing input: peripheral blood. The receptors stem from a woman under 40 with COVID-19, enrolled during active disease. Each CDR3 is given with its conserved first and last residue. Fields, in order: D gene, V gene, clone size, J gene, CDR3 DNA, CDR3 protein. D genes are given only for firm matches. Clone size is given for some rows only: seen once, a few or many times, or a class if the clone is expanded.

.,TRBV3-1/TRBV3-2,.,TRBJ1-2,TGTGCCAGCAGTCAGGGGTATGGCTACACCTTC,CASSQGYGYTF
.,TRBV6-2/TRBV6-3,.,TRBJ1-1,TGTGCCAGCAGTCCCGACCAGAGGGTGAACACTGAAGCTTTCTTT,CASSPDQRVNTEAFF
.,TRBV5-8,.,TRBJ1-6,TGTGCCAGCAGCGGTCGACAGTTTGGGAATTCACCCCTCCACTTT,CASSGRQFGNSPLHF
TRBD1,TRBV15,.,TRBJ2-7,TGTGCCACCAGCAGATCGGGGACAGCCGCCTACGAGCAGTACTTC,CATSRSGTAAYEQYF
.,TRBV7-6,few,TRBJ1-1,TGTGCCAGCGCTATCGGATCAGGGAACACTGAAGCTTTCTTT,CASAIGSGNTEAFF
TRBD2,TRBV25-1,.,TRBJ2-1,TGTGCCAGCAGTGAAGGGGGACTAGCGGGAGACAATGAGCAGTTCTTC,CASSEGGLAGDNEQFF
TRBD1,TRBV4-3,once,TRBJ2-1,TGCGCCAGCAGCCAAGACACGGGACAGGCGGTCGATGAGCAGTTCTTC,CASSQDTGQAVDEQFF
TRBD2,TRBV5-1,once,TRBJ2-1,TGCGCCAGCAGCTCCCGGGGGGAGGCCTACAATGAGCAGTTCTTC,CASSSRGEAYNEQFF
.,TRBV7-9,.,TRBJ2-1,TGTGCCAGCAGCGACTTCACAGGCCGGTTTCTCTCCTACAATGAGCAGTTCTTC,CASSDFTGRFLSYNEQFF
TRBD2,TRBV5-4,.,TRBJ2-2,TGTGCCAGCAGCTTGGGCTCTAGCGGGGGGGCGAACACCGGGGAGCTGTTTTTT,CASSLGSSGGANTGELFF
TRBD1,TRBV19,.,TRBJ2-2,TGTGCCAGTAGTATAAGCGTCGTCGGGACAGGGGATTGGGGCACCGGGGAGCTGTTTTTT,CASSISVVGTGDWGTGELFF
TRBD2,TRBV7-2,once,TRBJ2-5,TGTGCCAGCAGCTTAGTAGCGGGAGCAGGAGAGACCCAGTACTTC,CASSLVAGAGETQYF
TRBD2,TRBV27,.,TRBJ2-1,TGTGCCAGCCTTCCAACCTTTAGCGGGAGGGGGTTTAATGAGCAGTTCTTC,CASLPTFSGRGFNEQFF
.,TRBV5-1,.,TRBJ1-2,TGCGCCAGCAGCACCACCGGGACTAACTATGGCTACACCTTC,CASSTTGTNYGYTF
TRBD1,TRBV11-3,.,TRBJ1-2,TGTGCCAGCAGCGCATCGACAGGGCCCTATGGCTACACCTTC,CASSASTGPYGYTF
TRBD1,TRBV25-1,.,TRBJ1-1,TGTGCCAGCAGAATACGACAGGGGGCGAACACTGAAGCTTTCTTT,CASRIRQGANTEAFF
TRBD1,TRBV5-4,once,TRBJ1-4,TGTGCCAGCAGATGGACAGGCTCAACTAATGAAAAACTGTTTTTT,CASRWTGSTNEKLFF
TRBD1,TRBV29-1,.,TRBJ1-2,TGCAGCGTTGCCCAGGGACAGGCCTATGGCTACACCTTC,CSVAQGQAYGYTF
TRBD2,TRBV19,.,TRBJ2-5,TGTGCCAGTAGTATAGAGGGAGGGGAGACCCAGTACTTC,CASSIEGGETQYF
TRBD1,TRBV5-5,.,TRBJ1-6,TGTGCCAGCAAGCTCGATATGGGGGACAGGCTTCGTTCACCCCTCCACTTT,CASKLDMGDRLRSPLHF
TRBD1,TRBV4-1,.,TRBJ1-2,TGCGCCAGCAGTCGGATAGGGGGCGGAGGTGGTGGCTACACCTTC,CASSRIGGGGGGYTF
TRBD1,TRBV27,.,TRBJ1-5,TGTGCCAGCAGTTTATCACCCGGACAGGGTTTGGGTCAGCCCCAGCATTTT,CASSLSPGQGLGQPQHF
.,TRBV24-1,.,TRBJ2-2,TGTGCCACCAGTGATTTTCCCCAGGGGAACACCGGGGAGCTGTTTTTT,CATSDFPQGNTGELFF
.,TRBV28,.,TRBJ1-5,TGTGCCAGCAGTTTCTACCGCGCCCAGCATTTT,CASSFYRAQHF
.,TRBV6-6,.,TRBJ1-3,TGTGCCAGCAGCCCCCAGGGCTCTGGAAACACCATATATTTT,CASSPQGSGNTIYF
TRBD2,TRBV7-9,.,TRBJ2-7,TGTGCCAGCGGCGGGGGACCAGGGATCGCAGTCTACGAGCAGTACTTC,CASGGGPGIAVYEQYF
.,TRBV27,once,TRBJ1-1,TGTGCCAGCAGTCCAGGACGGGGGGACACTGAAGCTTTCTTT,CASSPGRGDTEAFF
TRBD1,TRBV2,.,TRBJ2-7,TGTGCCAGCAGTTACGGGACAGGGTTCTACGAGCAGTACTTC,CASSYGTGFYEQYF
.,TRBV11-3,.,TRBJ2-3,TGTGCCAGCAGCTTTCTAGGGAGCCCAGATACGCAGTATTTT,CASSFLGSPDTQYF
.,TRBV19,.,TRBJ2-7,TGTGCCAGTAGCCGGTCCTACGAGCAGTACTTC,CASSRSYEQYF
.,TRBV28,.,TRBJ2-5,TGTGCCAGCAGTATAACAGGGACGGAGACCCAGTACTTC,CASSITGTETQYF
TRBD2,TRBV6-2/TRBV6-3,.,TRBJ2-1,TGTGCCAGCAGTTACGTCACTAGCGGGGGGCGATCCTACAATGAGCAGTTCTTC,CASSYVTSGGRSYNEQFF
TRBD2,TRBV6-5,.,TRBJ2-7,TGTGCCAGCAGAGCGGGGCGTGCCGAGCAGTACTTC,CASRAGRAEQYF
.,TRBV15,.,TRBJ1-3,TGTGCCACCAGCAGAGGTCTCAGGGAAAGTGGAAACACCATATATTTT,CATSRGLRESGNTIYF
.,TRBV27,.,TRBJ2-2,TGTGCCAGCAGTTTATGGGCAGGGCCGAACACCGGGGAGCTGTTTTTT,CASSLWAGPNTGELFF
TRBD1,TRBV7-2,.,TRBJ1-2,TGTGCCAGCAGCTGGGGGGACAGTTCCTATGGCTACACCTTC,CASSWGDSSYGYTF